This T cell receptor beta chain comes out of a study of CD8 T cells in Susac syndrome. Random hexamers primed reverse transcription of roughly 0.5 to 1 ug RNA. TCRdb re-derived calls from the immunoSEQ multiplex PCR reads in MiXCR, one entry per CDR3 protein. The sample gives 250,000 or so distinct CDR3 sequences, over 85% of which show up once; about 0.071% is in the top ten. CDR1 is SGHRS and CDR2 is YFSETQ in the germline V gene. V was pared by 4 bases and J by 5 bases, with 3 bases of the junction left unmatched. The CDR3 contains 15 residues. This clonotype was sampled from a human donor with multiple sclerosis. This chain connects TRBV5-1 to TRBJ2-5, with 15 positions matching TRBD2. The sequencing sample was made of CD4+ T cells from PBMCs. The CDR3 DNA is TGCGCCAGCAGCGGACTAGCGGGAGGGCCGGAGACCCAGTACTTC. The encoded protein is CASSGLAGGPETQYF.